This TCR beta chain was captured in a study of T cells in Graves' hyperthyroidism and ophthalmopathy. From RNA transcripts, TCR beta CDR3 regions were amplified. Carried out on the TCR CDR3, a first-round RT-PCR used the HTBI primer set. In TCRdb, the multiplex PCR reads were re-called with MiXCR into one record per CDR3 protein. This repertoire shows some 740,000 distinct CDR3 sequences, around 15% found once; its top ten account for roughly a tenth. The CDR3 totals 17 residues. The V end lost 9 bases, the J end lost 5 bases, and 25 bases lay between the germline ends. The germline gives CDR1 KGHDR, CDR2 SFDVKD.

The TCR was taken from a woman in her late teens or twenties with Graves' hyperthyroidism. The gene calls are TRBV24-1 and TRBJ2-1, with TRBD2 as a possible D gene (6 bases). Sequencing was done on a sample of blood. The chain's CDR3 is CATSGTGRLGEDNEQFF. The CDR3 bases are TGTGCCACCTCTGGGACTGGTAGGCTAGGCGAGGACAATGAGCAGTTCTTC.